The 14 T cell receptor beta chains below were found in one sample sequenced in a study of blood T cell repertoires in COVID-19. Assay used: immunoSEQ multiplex PCR; TCRdb lists only in-frame clones, some missing. The sample includes about 480,000 clones, around 87% of them seen just once. The sample taken for sequencing was PBMCs or T cells enriched from blood (not recorded which). The receptors come from a woman between 35 and 50 years old who had recovered from COVID-19.

V gene TRBV10-1 combines with J gene TRBJ2-3, with 7 bases identical to TRBD2. CDR1 and CDR2 from the germline V gene are WNHNN and SYGVQD (reference sequence). This CDR3 region has 15 residues. V shed 2 bases, J shed 1 base, and the junction held 3 bases outside the gene matches. The CDR3 DNA reads as TGCGCCAGCAGTGAGGCGGCGGGGGGCACAGATACGCAGTATTTT. Protein product: CASSEAAGGTDTQYF.

The chain links TRBV21-1 to TRBJ2-7; whether TRBD1, the table's D call, matches the DNA was not checked. TRBV21-1 corresponds to a pseudogene. The CDR3 is made up of 16 amino acids. The CDR3 nucleotides read TGTGCCAGCAGCAAAGCCCAGACAGGGGTTAAGCTCGAGCAGTACTTC. It is translated as CASSKAQTGVKLEQYF.

The J gene is TRBJ1-1, the V gene TRBV7-9, with D maybe TRBD1 (6 bases). Trimming took off 4 bases at V and 1 base at J, with 13 bases between the two ends. The germline CDR1 and CDR2 sequences are SEHNR and FQNEAQ (reference sequence). The CDR3 is 15 amino acids. The CDR3 loop reads CASSSRGQRNTEAFF. In nucleotides, the CDR3 is TGTGCCAGCAGCTCACGCGGACAGAGGAACACTGAAGCTTTCTTT.

Only one count was recorded for this clone. V usage is TRBV24-1 and J usage is TRBJ2-5; 8 bases fit TRBD2. This CDR3 contains 17 residues. The germline CDR1 and CDR2 sequences are KGHDR and SFDVKD. Trimming at V came to 4 bases and at J to 3 bases, leaving 12 bases not matched to a gene. The chain's CDR3 is CATSEKPGLDTEETQYF. Written as DNA, the CDR3 is TGTGCCACCAGTGAAAAACCGGGACTAGATACTGAAGAGACCCAGTACTTC.

The chain is built from TRBV27 and TRBJ1-2, with TRBD1 identical over 7 bases. Trimming took 3 bases from V and 6 from J; bases not matched to a gene: 7. CDR1 and CDR2 (germline): MNHEY, SMNVEV (reference sequence). CDR3 length equals 14 residues. The CDR3 DNA follows: TGTGCCAGCAGTTTCGGCGAGGGGGCGGATGGCTACACCTTC. It is translated as CASSFGEGADGYTF.

The chain couples TRBV4-1 to TRBJ2-7; no reliable D call. The CDR3 consists of 15 residues. Germline CDR1 MGHRA, CDR2 YSYEKL. The ends were cut back, 1 base at V and 2 bases at J, with 12 bases in the middle. In DNA form, the CDR3 reads TGCGCCAGCAGCCAAGCAGTACAAACCCCCTACGAGCAGTACTTC. It is translated as CASSQAVQTPYEQYF.

V and J are TRBV6-5 and TRBJ1-5, with 7 nucleotides matching TRBD1. Germline V gene data show CDR1 as MNHEY and CDR2 as SVGAGI. The CDR3 consists of 15 residues. The ends lost 6 bases at V and 4 bases at J; junction bases unmatched: 9. The CDR3 spells CASRPGTEGNQPQHF. DNA of the CDR3: TGTGCCAGCAGGCCCGGGACAGAGGGAAATCAGCCCCAGCATTTT.

The chain couples TRBV7-2 to TRBJ2-7; 10 bases agree with TRBD1. With 4 bases clipped from V and 9 bases from J, the junction kept 6 bases outside the gene matches. The CDR3 length is 13 residues. Germline V gene data show CDR1 as SGHTA and CDR2 as FQGNSA. CDR3 protein: CASSSRQGALQYF. CDR3 nucleotide sequence: TGTGCCAGCAGCTCGAGACAGGGGGCCCTGCAGTACTTC.

The chain links TRBV21-1 to TRBJ2-7; the table assigns TRBD2, which was not confirmed against the DNA. TRBV21-1 is a pseudogene segment. The CDR3 is 20 residues long. Written as DNA, the CDR3 is TGTGCCAGCAGCAAAAGGACTAGCGGGTCACCGCGGGTCCTAACCTACGAGCAGTACTTC. It encodes CASSKRTSGSPRVLTYEQYF.

The rearrangement joins TRBV7-6 to TRBJ2-2; possibly TRBD1 for D (5 bases). Trimming cost V 2 bases and J 5 bases, with 24 bases left between them. CDR1 is SGHVS and CDR2 is FNYEAQ in the germline V gene. The CDR3 has 19 amino acids. CDR3 residues: CASSLFISPETAGTGELFF. The DNA for the CDR3 is TGTGCCAGCAGCTTATTCATTTCCCCAGAAACGGCAGGGACCGGGGAGCTGTTTTTT.

The rearrangement joins TRBV18 to TRBJ2-3; perhaps TRBD2 as D (6 bases). V was trimmed by 7 bases and J by 3 bases, leaving 20 bases between them. The germline V gene has CDR1 KGHSH and CDR2 LQKENI. The CDR3 is 16 residues long. CDR3 region: CASFSTEGHLTDTQYF. DNA of the CDR3: TGTGCCAGCTTCTCAACGGAGGGCCACCTGACAGATACGCAGTATTTT.

This clone was found once. The chain is built from TRBV11-1 and TRBJ1-2; 7 bases are shared with TRBD1. The V and J ends lost 1 base and 3 bases, in that order; junction bases with no gene match: 2. The CDR3 spans 14 residues. Per the germline V gene, CDR1 is SGHAT and CDR2 is FQDESV (reference sequence). This CDR3 reads CASSLDRGDYGYTF. The CDR3 coding sequence is TGTGCCAGCAGCTTAGACAGGGGCGACTATGGCTACACCTTC.

The chain links TRBV19 to TRBJ2-7, with a possible D match to TRBD1 (5 bases). This CDR3 is built from 16 residues. V was cut by 4 bases and J by 1 base, with 17 bases left in between. Germline V lookup: CDR1 LNHDA, CDR2 SQIVND (reference sequence). The CDR3 here is CASSKISGLGSYEQYF. Written as DNA, the CDR3 is TGTGCCAGTAGTAAGATTTCAGGGTTAGGTTCCTACGAGCAGTACTTC.

V and J are TRBV7-2 and TRBJ2-1; D is undetermined. V dropped 1 base and J dropped 7 bases, with 11 bases sitting between them. This CDR3 comprises 14 residues. The germline gives CDR1 SGHTA, CDR2 FQGNSA. CDR3 sequence reads: CASSLVGAVNEQFF. As DNA, the CDR3 is TGTGCCAGCAGCTTAGTGGGCGCCGTGAATGAGCAGTTCTTC.